At least ten counts were recorded for the clone carrying this T cell receptor beta chain. The data are from a study of T-cell reconstitution after alpha-beta-depleted transplantation in children. CDR3 length equals 11 residues. A library of TCRbeta sequences, prepared with unique molecular identifiers, was generated. Via MiXCR, TCRdb re-called the PCR reads, giving one row per CDR3 protein. The profile shows some 530,000 distinct CDR3 sequences, about 12% of them singletons. Here the sequenced sample was PBMCs from the stem cell graft donor, taken from the stem cell graft. This chain uses TRBV12-3 or TRBV12-4 with TRBJ2-1; D not resolved. The sequence derives from a human donor who donated a stem cell graft to a child with combined immunodeficiency. The CDR3 DNA reads as TGTGCGTGCAGCTCCTACAATGAGCAGTTCTTC. Its translation is CACSSYNEQFF.